This T cell receptor (beta chain) was sequenced for a study of early T cells in non-severe SARS-CoV-2 infection. CDR3 length: 14 residues. CDR1 LGHNA and CDR2 YSLEER come from the germline V gene. V was shortened by 4 bases and J by 5 bases, with 12 bases between the two germline ends. This clonotype occurred a few times. MiXCR, run by TCRdb on the 5' RACE reads, gives a single entry per CDR3 protein. This table holds around 75,000 distinct CDR3 sequences, 9.5% found once. The TCR comes from an adult who was a healthcare worker with PCR-confirmed SARS-CoV-2 infection or an uninfected control (not recorded which). The chain is built from TRBV4-3 and TRBJ2-1; a possible D gene is TRBD2 (6 bases). Specimen: whole blood. CDR3 protein: CASSRGTLNNEQFF. The CDR3 coding sequence is TGCGCCAGCAGCCGCGGGACTCTAAACAATGAGCAGTTCTTC.